Below are 2 T cell receptor beta chains sequenced from a single sample in a study of T cell responses to AZD1222 COVID-19 vaccine. Assay: immunoSEQ multiplex PCR; the TCRdb copy retains only in-frame clones and omits some. The sample has roughly 140,000 clones; approximately 90% are singletons. Sequencing used peripheral blood, obtained 28 days after the second AZD1222 dose. The receptors here all came from an adult who received the AZD1222 COVID-19 vaccine.

The chain is built from TRBV6-5 and TRBJ1-4; the D gene is possibly TRBD1 (6 bases). Per germline, CDR1 MNHEY and CDR2 SVGAGI. The CDR3 loop spans 13 amino acids. V was cut by 5 bases and J by 7 bases, with 11 bases left in between. This CDR3 is CASSQGLGEKLFF. In DNA, the CDR3 is TGTGCCAGCAGTCAGGGGCTAGGTGAAAAACTGTTTTTT.

This clone was seen a single time. The rearrangement links TRBV11-1 to TRBJ2-4; D is ambiguous. With 2 bases removed from V and 6 bases from J, the gap between germline ends came to 5 bases. Germline V gene lookup returns CDR1 SGHAT and CDR2 FQDESV (reference sequence). The CDR3 extends over 12 amino acids. The CDR3 DNA reads TGTGCCAGCAGCTTACAGAGAAACATTCAGTACTTC. Translation gives CASSLQRNIQYF.